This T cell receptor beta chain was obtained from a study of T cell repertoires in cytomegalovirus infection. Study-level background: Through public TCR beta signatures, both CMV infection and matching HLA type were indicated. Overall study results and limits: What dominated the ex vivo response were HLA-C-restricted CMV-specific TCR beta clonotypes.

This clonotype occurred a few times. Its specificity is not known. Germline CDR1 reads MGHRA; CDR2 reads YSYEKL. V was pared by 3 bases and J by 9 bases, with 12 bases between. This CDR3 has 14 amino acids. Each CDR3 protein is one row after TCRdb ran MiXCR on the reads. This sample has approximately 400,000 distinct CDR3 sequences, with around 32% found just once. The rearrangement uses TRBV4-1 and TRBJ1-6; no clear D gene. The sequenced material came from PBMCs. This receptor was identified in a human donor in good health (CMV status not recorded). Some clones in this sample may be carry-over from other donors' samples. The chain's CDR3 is CASSHPIEGSPLHF. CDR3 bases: TGCGCCAGCAGCCATCCTATCGAGGGTTCACCCCTCCACTTT.